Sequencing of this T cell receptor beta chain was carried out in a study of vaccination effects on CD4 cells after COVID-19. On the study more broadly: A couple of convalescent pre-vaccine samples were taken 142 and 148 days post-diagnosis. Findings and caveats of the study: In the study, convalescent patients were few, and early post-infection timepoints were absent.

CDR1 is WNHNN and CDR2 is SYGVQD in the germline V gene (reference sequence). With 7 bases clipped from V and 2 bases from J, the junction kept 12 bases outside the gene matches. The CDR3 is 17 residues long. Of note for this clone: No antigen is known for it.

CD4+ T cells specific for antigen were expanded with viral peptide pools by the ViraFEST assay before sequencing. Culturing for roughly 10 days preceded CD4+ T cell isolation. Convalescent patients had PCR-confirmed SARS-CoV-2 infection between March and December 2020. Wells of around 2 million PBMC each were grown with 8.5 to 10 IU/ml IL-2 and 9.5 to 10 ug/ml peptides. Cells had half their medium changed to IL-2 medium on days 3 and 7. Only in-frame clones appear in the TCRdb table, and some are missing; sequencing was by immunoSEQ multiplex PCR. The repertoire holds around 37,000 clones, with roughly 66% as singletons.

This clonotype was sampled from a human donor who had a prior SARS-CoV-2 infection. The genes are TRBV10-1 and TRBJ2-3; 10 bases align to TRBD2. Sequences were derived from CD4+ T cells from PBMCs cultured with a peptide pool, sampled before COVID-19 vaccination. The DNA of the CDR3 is TGCGCCAGCACCTTGCAGGCTAGCGGGAGTGTCACAGATACGCAGTATTTT. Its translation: CASTLQASGSVTDTQYF.